The rows below give T cell receptor beta chains drawn from one sample of a study of T cells in Graves' hyperthyroidism and ophthalmopathy. Each CDR3 protein is one row after TCRdb ran MiXCR on the multiplex PCR reads. The sample includes about 640,000 distinct CDR3 sequences, 45% of them seen just once. The sample consisted of peripheral blood or thyroid tissue (not recorded which). All receptors come from an adult man with Graves' disease, either hyperthyroidism or ophthalmopathy (not recorded which). Both conserved end residues are part of each CDR3. A D gene is named only where the DNA matches it firmly. Clone size appears in some rows only: once, few, many, or a class for an expanded clone.

V: TRBV11-1
J: TRBJ2-2
D: TRBD1
size: .
DNA: TGTGCCAGCAGACCCGAATGGACAGGGTCGGCCGGGGAGCTGTTTTTT
CDR3: CASRPEWTGSAGELFF

V: TRBV7-3
J: TRBJ2-7
D: .
size: .
DNA: TGCGCCAGCAGCCAAGATTCAGGGGTTTCCGAGCAGTACTTC
CDR3: CASSQDSGVSEQYF

V: TRBV9
J: TRBJ1-6
D: .
size: many
DNA: TGTGCCAGCAGCCTGAAATGGGGAGATTCACCCCTCCACTTT
CDR3: CASSLKWGDSPLHF

V: TRBV29-1
J: TRBJ1-2
D: .
size: .
DNA: TGCAGTTTAGGCGGGACGGCCAACTATGGCTACACCTTC
CDR3: CSLGGTANYGYTF

V: TRBV7-9
J: TRBJ1-2
D: .
size: .
DNA: TGTGCCAGCAGCTTAGCTTGGGCGGAGGTCTATGGCTACACCTTC
CDR3: CASSLAWAEVYGYTF

V: TRBV9
J: TRBJ2-7
D: TRBD1
size: many
DNA: TGTGCCAGCAGCGAGACAGGGGACGAACCCTACGAGCAGTACTTC
CDR3: CASSETGDEPYEQYF

V: TRBV2
J: TRBJ1-1
D: .
size: many
DNA: TGTGCCAGCAGTGAAGACAGGAACACTGAAGCTTTCTTT
CDR3: CASSEDRNTEAFF

V: TRBV24-1
J: TRBJ2-2
D: TRBD2
size: .
DNA: TGTGCCACCAGTGCTGGGCGCGGACTAGCGGGAGGATTAGGCGGGGAGCTGTTTTTT
CDR3: CATSAGRGLAGGLGGELFF

V: TRBV29-1
J: TRBJ2-3
D: .
size: .
DNA: TGCAGCGTCGGAGGCGGGACGCTAGGCACAGATACGCAGTATTTT
CDR3: CSVGGGTLGTDTQYF

V: TRBV7-9
J: TRBJ1-5
D: TRBD1
size: few
DNA: TGCGCCAGCAGCCAAGGCAGCAGGGGGGATCAGCCCCAGCATTTT
CDR3: CASSQGSRGDQPQHF

V: TRBV4-1
J: TRBJ1-5
D: .
size: .
DNA: TGCGCCAGCAGCCAAGAAGAGGGGGAGCCCCAGCATTTT
CDR3: CASSQEEGEPQHF

V: TRBV7-2
J: TRBJ1-5
D: .
size: .
DNA: TGTGCCAGCAGCCTGTATCGGGGCATTCACAATCAGCCCCAGCATTTT
CDR3: CASSLYRGIHNQPQHF

V: TRBV20-1
J: TRBJ1-1
D: .
size: .
DNA: TGCAGTGCTAGAGATCAGGGGATAACTGAAGCTTTCTTT
CDR3: CSARDQGITEAFF

V: TRBV25-1
J: TRBJ2-7
D: TRBD2
size: .
DNA: TGTGCCAGCAGCTCTGCTAGCGGGACCTACGAACAGTACTTC
CDR3: CASSSASGTYEQYF

V: TRBV2
J: TRBJ1-4
D: .
size: many
DNA: TGTGCCAGCGGTTTCCCTCGACAGGCTTCCTGGGAAAAACTGTTTTTT
CDR3: CASGFPRQASWEKLFF

V: TRBV29-1
J: TRBJ2-7
D: .
size: many
DNA: TGCAGCGTTGCGAGGGGAACGACCTACGAGCAGTACTTC
CDR3: CSVARGTTYEQYF

V: TRBV29-1
J: TRBJ1-2
D: .
size: .
DNA: TGCAGCTTGGCCACAGGGAACTATGGCTACACCTTC
CDR3: CSLATGNYGYTF

V: TRBV7-8
J: TRBJ1-6
D: .
size: .
DNA: TGTGCCAGCAGCTTAGCGTTAGGGGCGTATTCACCCCTCCACTTT
CDR3: CASSLALGAYSPLHF

V: TRBV24-1
J: TRBJ2-2
D: TRBD2
size: .
DNA: TGTGCCACCAGTGAGGCGGGAGTAGTAAGCACCGGGGAGCTGTTTTTT
CDR3: CATSEAGVVSTGELFF

V: TRBV2
J: TRBJ1-2
D: .
size: many
DNA: TGTGCCAGCGATCCCAGGGACCTAATTGGCTACACCTTC
CDR3: CASDPRDLIGYTF

V: TRBV20-1
J: TRBJ2-7
D: .
size: .
DNA: TGCAGTGCTAGTTACACCTCCTACGAGCAGTACTTC
CDR3: CSASYTSYEQYF

V: TRBV7-2
J: TRBJ1-2
D: .
size: .
DNA: TGTGCCAGCAGCTTGGGGGCAAACTATAGCTACACCTTC
CDR3: CASSLGANYSYTF

V: TRBV20-1
J: TRBJ1-4
D: .
size: .
DNA: TGCAGTGCTAGAGGAGGCAGATCTAATGAAAAACTGTTTTTT
CDR3: CSARGGRSNEKLFF

V: TRBV24-1
J: TRBJ1-2
D: TRBD1
size: .
DNA: TGTGCCACCAGTGGTCTCGGACAGGGGACTAACTATGGCTACACCTTC
CDR3: CATSGLGQGTNYGYTF

V: TRBV2
J: TRBJ1-1
D: TRBD1
size: .
DNA: TGTGCCAGCAGCGTATATGCAGGGGGCGGGGGTTCCAAACCTGACACTGAAGCTTTCTTT
CDR3: CASSVYAGGGGSKPDTEAFF

V: TRBV9
J: TRBJ2-2
D: TRBD2
size: .
DNA: TGTGCCAGCAGCCAAGAGGGACTAGCGAACACCGGGGAGCTGTTTTTT
CDR3: CASSQEGLANTGELFF

V: TRBV20-1
J: TRBJ2-7
D: TRBD2
size: .
DNA: TGCAGTGCTAGACACTCTGGCGGGGGGGCCTACGAGCAGTACTTC
CDR3: CSARHSGGGAYEQYF

V: TRBV29-1
J: TRBJ2-7
D: TRBD1
size: many
DNA: TGCAGCGGAAGGACAGGGGGCGAGCAGTACTTC
CDR3: CSGRTGGEQYF

V: TRBV7-9
J: TRBJ1-5
D: .
size: many
DNA: TGTGCCAGCAGCCACGACTCCGGGAGCAATCAGCCCCAGCATTTT
CDR3: CASSHDSGSNQPQHF

V: TRBV6-5
J: TRBJ1-5
D: TRBD1
size: .
DNA: TGTGCCAGCAGTGAAGGGGGCCAGATCCAGCCCCAGCATTTT
CDR3: CASSEGGQIQPQHF

V: TRBV20-1
J: TRBJ1-5
D: .
size: .
DNA: TGCAGTGCCGTCTCCAGGGGCAATCAGCCCCAGCATTTT
CDR3: CSAVSRGNQPQHF

V: TRBV19
J: TRBJ2-5
D: TRBD1
size: many
DNA: TGTGCCACCGGGACAGGACAAGAGACCCAGTACTTC
CDR3: CATGTGQETQYF

V: TRBV12-3/TRBV12-4
J: TRBJ2-5
D: .
size: once
DNA: TGTGCCAGCAGTGGCCCGGGACCCGGCGAGACCCAGTACTTC
CDR3: CASSGPGPGETQYF

V: TRBV5-1
J: TRBJ1-1
D: .
size: .
DNA: TGCGCCAGCAGCAATGGGGGAGGAGGAGCTTTCTTT
CDR3: CASSNGGGGAFF

V: TRBV5-5
J: TRBJ1-1
D: .
size: .
DNA: TGTGCCAGCAGCCCGGTTGCGGGCAGGAACACTGAAGCTTTCTTT
CDR3: CASSPVAGRNTEAFF

V: TRBV7-8
J: TRBJ1-1
D: .
size: many
DNA: TGTGCCAGCAGCCTCGCAACCGGGGGAGCTTTCTTT
CDR3: CASSLATGGAFF

V: TRBV7-8
J: TRBJ2-7
D: .
size: many
DNA: TGTGCCAGCAGCTTCCGCACAGGGACCACTTACGAGCAGTACTTC
CDR3: CASSFRTGTTYEQYF

V: TRBV19
J: TRBJ1-5
D: .
size: few
DNA: TGTGCCAGCTCAAAACAGGGTGGCAATCAGCCCCAGCATTTT
CDR3: CASSKQGGNQPQHF

V: TRBV10-2
J: TRBJ1-2
D: .
size: once
DNA: TGCGCCAGCAGTGAGGAGGGAGACGATGGCTACACCTTC
CDR3: CASSEEGDDGYTF

V: TRBV14
J: TRBJ1-1
D: TRBD1
size: .
DNA: TGTGCCAGCAGCCATGCCGGGACAGTGGCTGAAGCTTTCTTT
CDR3: CASSHAGTVAEAFF

V: TRBV2
J: TRBJ1-2
D: .
size: .
DNA: TGTGCCAGCAAAGAGGCTCCCAACTATGGCTACACCTTC
CDR3: CASKEAPNYGYTF

V: TRBV25-1
J: TRBJ1-6
D: .
size: few
DNA: TGTGCCAGCAGCGTAGACAAGAATAATTCACCCCTCCACTTT
CDR3: CASSVDKNNSPLHF

V: TRBV2
J: TRBJ2-7
D: .
size: many
DNA: TGTGCCAGCAGTAAGCGGGCCTACGAGCAGTACTTC
CDR3: CASSKRAYEQYF

V: TRBV2
J: TRBJ1-1
D: .
size: .
DNA: TGTGCCAGCAGGATACAGGGTGGAACTGAAGCTTTCTTT
CDR3: CASRIQGGTEAFF

V: TRBV15
J: TRBJ2-5
D: TRBD1
size: many
DNA: TGTGCCACCAGCAGAGATTACAGGGGAACAGAGACCCAGTACTTC
CDR3: CATSRDYRGTETQYF

V: TRBV6-1
J: TRBJ1-5
D: TRBD1
size: .
DNA: TGTGCCAGCAGTGATGGGACAGGGAGCCAGCCCCAGCATTTT
CDR3: CASSDGTGSQPQHF

V: TRBV19
J: TRBJ1-1
D: .
size: many
DNA: TGTGCCAGCAGTATCGGGACACCGAACACTGAAGCTTTCTTT
CDR3: CASSIGTPNTEAFF

V: TRBV19
J: TRBJ1-2
D: TRBD1
size: .
DNA: TGTGCCAGTAGTATAGGAGGAGGACAGGGGAATGGCTACACCTTC
CDR3: CASSIGGGQGNGYTF

V: TRBV25-1
J: TRBJ1-3
D: .
size: few
DNA: TGTGCCAGCAGGTTCTCTGGAAACACCATATATTTT
CDR3: CASRFSGNTIYF

V: TRBV6-5
J: TRBJ1-5
D: .
size: .
DNA: TGTGCCAGCAAGACAGGAAGGTCTAGCGATCAGCCCCAGCATTTT
CDR3: CASKTGRSSDQPQHF

V: TRBV24-1
J: TRBJ2-3
D: .
size: .
DNA: TGTGCCACCAGTGATTCGTCCACAGATACGCAGTATTTT
CDR3: CATSDSSTDTQYF

V: TRBV6-5
J: TRBJ1-5
D: TRBD1
size: few
DNA: TGTGCCAGCAGTTACCCGCCCCCGGGACAGCGGTTCTTGAGGAGTCAGCCCCAGCATTTT
CDR3: CASSYPPPGQRFLRSQPQHF

V: TRBV24-1
J: TRBJ2-5
D: TRBD1
size: .
DNA: TGTGCCACCAGTGACCCAAGCGGGACAGGGGGGTACCAAGAGACCCAGTACTTC
CDR3: CATSDPSGTGGYQETQYF

V: TRBV15
J: TRBJ1-1
D: .
size: many
DNA: TGTGCCACCAGCTGGGGCAGCACTGAAGCTTTCTTT
CDR3: CATSWGSTEAFF

V: TRBV29-1
J: TRBJ2-7
D: TRBD2
size: .
DNA: TGCAGCGTTCAAGCGGGATCCTACGAGCAGTACTTC
CDR3: CSVQAGSYEQYF

V: TRBV5-1
J: TRBJ2-7
D: .
size: many
DNA: TGCGCCAGCAGCTTCATGCAGGGAGCCTACGAGCAGTACTTC
CDR3: CASSFMQGAYEQYF

V: TRBV7-9
J: TRBJ1-2
D: .
size: .
DNA: TGTGCCAGCGGTAAGGACGGGGATGGCTACACCTTC
CDR3: CASGKDGDGYTF

V: TRBV29-1
J: TRBJ1-2
D: .
size: .
DNA: TGCAGCAGTTGGACAGATAGCTATGGCTACACCTTC
CDR3: CSSWTDSYGYTF

V: TRBV9
J: TRBJ2-2
D: TRBD2
size: .
DNA: TGTGCCAGCAGCGTTAGCGGGAGGTTACGGGCCGGGGACCTGTTTTTT
CDR3: CASSVSGRLRAGDLFF